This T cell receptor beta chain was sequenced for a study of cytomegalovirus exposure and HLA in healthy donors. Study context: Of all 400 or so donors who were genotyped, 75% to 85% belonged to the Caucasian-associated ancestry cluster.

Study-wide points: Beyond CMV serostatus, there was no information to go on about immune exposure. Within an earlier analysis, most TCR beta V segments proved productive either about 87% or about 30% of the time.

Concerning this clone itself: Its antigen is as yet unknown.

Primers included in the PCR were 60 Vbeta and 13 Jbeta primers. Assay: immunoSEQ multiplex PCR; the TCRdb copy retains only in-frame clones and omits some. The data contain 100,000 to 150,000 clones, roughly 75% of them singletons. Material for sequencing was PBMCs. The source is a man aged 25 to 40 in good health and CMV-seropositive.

CDR3 sequence reads: CASSRGLVSEQYF. Here the CDR3 DNA reads TGTGCCAGCAGCCGTGGACTAGTGTCGGAGCAGTACTTC. This chain joins TRBV14 and TRBJ2-7; 7 bases are shared with TRBD2. With 4 bases clipped from V and 7 bases from J, the junction kept 7 bases outside the gene matches. Germline loops: CDR1 SGHDN, CDR2 FVKESK. The CDR3 totals 13 residues.